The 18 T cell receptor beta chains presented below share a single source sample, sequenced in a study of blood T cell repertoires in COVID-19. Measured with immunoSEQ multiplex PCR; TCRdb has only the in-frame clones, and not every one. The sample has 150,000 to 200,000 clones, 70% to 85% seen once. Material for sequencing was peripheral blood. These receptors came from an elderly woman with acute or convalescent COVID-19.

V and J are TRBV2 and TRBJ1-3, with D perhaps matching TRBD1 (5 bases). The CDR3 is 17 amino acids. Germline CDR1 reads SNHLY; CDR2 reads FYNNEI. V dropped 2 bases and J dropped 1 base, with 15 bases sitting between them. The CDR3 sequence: CASSEWRGRSSGNTIYF. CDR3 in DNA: TGTGCCAGCAGTGAATGGAGGGGAAGATCGTCTGGAAACACCATATATTTT.

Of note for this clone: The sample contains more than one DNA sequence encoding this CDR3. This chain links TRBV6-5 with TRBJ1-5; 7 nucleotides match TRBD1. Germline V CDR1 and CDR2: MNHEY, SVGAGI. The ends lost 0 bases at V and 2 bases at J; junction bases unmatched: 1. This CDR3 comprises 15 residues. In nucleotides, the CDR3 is TGTGCCAGCAGTTACTCCGGACAGGGCAATCAGCCCCAGCATTTT. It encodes CASSYSGQGNQPQHF.

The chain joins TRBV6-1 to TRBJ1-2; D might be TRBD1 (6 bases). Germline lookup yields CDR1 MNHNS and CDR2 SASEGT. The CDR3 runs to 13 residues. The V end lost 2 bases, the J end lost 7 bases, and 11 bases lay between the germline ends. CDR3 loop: CASSETGTGGYTF. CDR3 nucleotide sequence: TGTGCCAGCAGTGAAACAGGGACGGGTGGCTACACCTTC.

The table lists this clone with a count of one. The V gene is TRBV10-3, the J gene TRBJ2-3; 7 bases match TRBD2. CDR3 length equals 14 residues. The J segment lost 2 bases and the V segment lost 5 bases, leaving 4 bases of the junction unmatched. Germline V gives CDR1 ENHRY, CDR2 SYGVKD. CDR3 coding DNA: TGTGCCATCAGTTCGGCGGGAGCCACAGATACGCAGTATTTT. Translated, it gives CAISSAGATDTQYF.

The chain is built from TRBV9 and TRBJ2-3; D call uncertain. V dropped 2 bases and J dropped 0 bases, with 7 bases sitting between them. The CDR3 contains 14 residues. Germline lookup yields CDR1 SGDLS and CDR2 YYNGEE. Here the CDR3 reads CASSVDTSTDTQYF. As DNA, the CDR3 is TGTGCCAGCAGCGTCGACACTAGCACAGATACGCAGTATTTT. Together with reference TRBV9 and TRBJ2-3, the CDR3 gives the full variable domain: DSGVTQTPKHLITATGQRVTLRCSPRSGDLSVYWYQQSLDQGLQFLIQYYNGEERAKGNILERFSAQQFPDLHSELNLSSLELGDSALYFCASSVDTSTDTQYFGPGTRLTVL.

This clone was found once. CDR3 region: CASSEMGQDNQPQHF. The CDR3, as DNA: TGTGCCAGCAGTGAGATGGGACAGGACAATCAGCCCCAGCATTTT. The chain joins TRBV2 to TRBJ1-5; 8 nucleotides align to TRBD1. CDR1 is SNHLY, CDR2 FYNNEI, per germline. This CDR3 has 15 residues. After removal of 3 bases from V and 3 bases from J, the junction contained 4 bases not matched to a gene.

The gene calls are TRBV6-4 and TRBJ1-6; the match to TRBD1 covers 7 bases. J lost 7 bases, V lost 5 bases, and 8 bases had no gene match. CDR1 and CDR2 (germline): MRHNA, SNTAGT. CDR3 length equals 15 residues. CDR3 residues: CASSRDRARNSPLHF. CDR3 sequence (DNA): TGTGCCAGCAGTCGTGACAGGGCGAGAAATTCACCCCTCCACTTT.

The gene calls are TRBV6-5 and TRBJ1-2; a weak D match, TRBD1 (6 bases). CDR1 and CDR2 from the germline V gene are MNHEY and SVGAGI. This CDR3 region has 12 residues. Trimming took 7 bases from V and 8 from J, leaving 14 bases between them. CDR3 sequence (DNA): TGTGCCAGCACCAACAGGGTAAACGGCTACACCTTC. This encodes CASTNRVNGYTF.

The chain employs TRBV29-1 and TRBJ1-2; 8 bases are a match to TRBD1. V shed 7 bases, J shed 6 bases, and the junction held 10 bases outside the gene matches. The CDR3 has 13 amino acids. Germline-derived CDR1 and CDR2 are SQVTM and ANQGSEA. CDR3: CSADQGAVNGYTF. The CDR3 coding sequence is TGCAGCGCCGACCAGGGGGCGGTAAATGGCTACACCTTC.

The CDR3 region is CASSLGLESQETQYF. Written as DNA, the CDR3 is TGTGCCAGTAGTTTGGGACTAGAATCTCAAGAGACCCAGTACTTC. The J gene is TRBJ2-5, the V gene TRBV19; 8 bases are shared with TRBD2. Germline V gives CDR1 LNHDA, CDR2 SQIVND (reference sequence). The CDR3 loop spans 15 amino acids. With V trimmed by 5 bases and J by 2 bases, 7 bases remained unmatched.

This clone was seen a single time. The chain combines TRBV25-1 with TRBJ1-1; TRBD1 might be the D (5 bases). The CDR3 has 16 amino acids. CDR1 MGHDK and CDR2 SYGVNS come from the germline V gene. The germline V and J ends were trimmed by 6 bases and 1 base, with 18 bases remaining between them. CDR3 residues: CASSPKGKHSNTEAFF. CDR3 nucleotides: TGTGCCAGCAGCCCCAAGGGGAAGCACTCGAACACTGAAGCTTTCTTT. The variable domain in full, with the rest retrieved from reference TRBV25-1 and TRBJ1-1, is EADIYQTPRYLVIGTGKKITLECSQTMGHDKMYWYQQDPGMELHLIHYSYGVNSTEKGDLSSESTVSRIRTEHFPLTLESARPSHTSQYLCASSPKGKHSNTEAFFGQGTRLTVV.

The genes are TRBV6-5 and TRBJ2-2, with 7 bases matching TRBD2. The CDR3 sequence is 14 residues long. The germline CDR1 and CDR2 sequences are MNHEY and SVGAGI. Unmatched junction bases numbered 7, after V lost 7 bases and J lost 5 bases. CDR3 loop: CASKREVETGELFF. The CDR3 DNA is TGTGCCAGCAAACGGGAGGTGGAAACCGGGGAGCTGTTTTTT.

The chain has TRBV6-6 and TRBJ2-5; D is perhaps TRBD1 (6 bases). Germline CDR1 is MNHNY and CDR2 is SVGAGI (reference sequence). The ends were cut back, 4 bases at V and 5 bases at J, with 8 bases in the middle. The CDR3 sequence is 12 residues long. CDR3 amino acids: CASSWGLETQYF. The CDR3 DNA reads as TGTGCCAGCAGTTGGGGGCTGGAGACCCAGTACTTC.

CDR3 amino acids: CASGRGGATNEKLFF. The CDR3 DNA reads as TGTGCCAGCGGCCGGGGGGGTGCAACTAATGAAAAACTGTTTTTT. The chain has TRBV9 and TRBJ1-4; tentatively, D is TRBD1 (5 bases). The germline V and J ends were trimmed by 7 bases and 0 bases, with 13 bases remaining between them. The CDR3 is 15 amino acids. CDR1 and CDR2 from the germline V gene are SGDLS and YYNGEE.

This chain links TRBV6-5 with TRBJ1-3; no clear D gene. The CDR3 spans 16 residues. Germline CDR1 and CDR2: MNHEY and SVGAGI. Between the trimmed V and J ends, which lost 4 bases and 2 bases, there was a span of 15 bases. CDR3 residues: CASSFPVVRPGNTIYF. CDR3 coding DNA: TGTGCCAGCAGTTTCCCGGTTGTGCGGCCTGGAAACACCATATATTTT.

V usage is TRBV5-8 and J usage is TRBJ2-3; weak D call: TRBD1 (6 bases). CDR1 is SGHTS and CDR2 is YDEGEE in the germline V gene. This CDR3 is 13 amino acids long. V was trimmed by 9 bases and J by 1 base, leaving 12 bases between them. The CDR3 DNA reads TGTGCCATGCCGCAGGGGCGCACAGATACGCAGTATTTT. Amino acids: CAMPQGRTDTQYF.

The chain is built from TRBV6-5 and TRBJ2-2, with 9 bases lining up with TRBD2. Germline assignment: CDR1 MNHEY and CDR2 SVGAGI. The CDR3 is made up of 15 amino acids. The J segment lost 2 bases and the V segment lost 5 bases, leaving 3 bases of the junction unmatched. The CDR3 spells CASSTSGLNTGELFF. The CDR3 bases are TGTGCCAGCAGTACTAGCGGGCTTAACACCGGGGAGCTGTTTTTT.

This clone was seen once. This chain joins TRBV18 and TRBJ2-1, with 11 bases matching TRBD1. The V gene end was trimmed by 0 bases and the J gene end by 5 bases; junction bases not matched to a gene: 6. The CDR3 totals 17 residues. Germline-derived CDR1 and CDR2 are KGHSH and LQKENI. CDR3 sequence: CASSPPRGQGDHNEQFF. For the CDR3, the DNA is TGTGCCAGCTCACCACCGAGGGGACAGGGGGATCACAATGAGCAGTTCTTC.